This TCR beta chain was retrieved from a study of blood T cell repertoires in COVID-19. Study-wide background: Donors in the United States, Italy and Spain gave samples during acute or convalescent COVID-19. PBMCs, B-cell-depleted T cells, or T cells were the source of the cDNA or gDNA that made up the material.

Germline loops: CDR1 SGHTA, CDR2 FQGTGA. The CDR3 extends over 16 amino acids. Unmatched junction bases numbered 8, after V lost 1 base and J lost 8 bases. In the original processing: Reference gene primer amplification yielded estimated nucleated cell counts. TCRdb's copy holds only in-frame clones and misses some; the assay was immunoSEQ multiplex PCR. Clone size and V and J calls were adopted from that table, with D and trimming inferred from the DNA. The data contain about 200,000 clones, approximately 87% of them singletons. This clone was picked up one time. J is TRBJ2-1 and V is TRBV7-3; 10 bases line up with TRBD2. This sequence originates from a man aged 55 to 70 who had recovered from COVID-19. Source material: peripheral blood. The CDR3 is CASSLNALAGPDEQFF. The CDR3, as DNA: TGTGCCAGCAGCTTAAACGCACTAGCGGGGCCCGATGAGCAGTTCTTC.